This TCR beta chain was obtained from a study of spatial heterogeneity in lung cancer (dated 2019 in TCRdb). Notes on the research overall: Donors were 72 patients with early-stage, untreated non-small cell lung cancer from the lung TRACERx cohort. Follow-up PBMC samples were sequenced whenever available, with the median time to follow-up being around two years after resection. More beta-chain than alpha-chain transcripts were consistently detected, likely reflecting higher beta-chain transcript abundance. Nonsynonymous mutation counts, determined by whole-exome sequencing of tumor tissue, were related to TCR repertoire features. At surgery, both alpha and beta chains were TCR-sequenced in more than 200 tumor regions, 63 to 80 matched nontumor lung samples and some 60 PBMC samples. The study quantitatively compared TCR alpha and beta repertoires across multiple tumor regions, matched nontumor lung and blood in non-small cell lung cancer. In the raw uncorrected reads, each unique combination of TCR and UMI appeared on average more than ten times.

The CDR3 holds 13 amino acids from the cysteine to the phenylalanine. The read is trimmed to its CDR3 DNA, 39 bases read in frame from base 1. CDR1 and CDR2 are drawn from the germline V gene: SQVTM, ANQGSEA. Trimming leaves V shorter by 1 base and J shorter by 6 bases, with the junction holding 2 bases beyond the gene matches. Library prep was done by 5' RACE. TCRdb names NextSeq 500 as the instrument used. The TCR library protocol attached a unique molecular identifier to each TCR cDNA molecule to allow correction of PCR and sequencing errors. Concerning the study's data processing: TCR identification, UMI-based error correction and CDR3 extraction were performed with Decombinator tools. Expanded TCRs were defined as those above a frequency of 2 per 1,000, corresponding to the top 1% of the tumor frequency distribution. Each repertoire was subsampled 100 times to 5,000 TCRs, after which Renyi diversity was computed with the R vegan package. CDR3 similarity networks were built from amino acid triplet string-kernel similarity, connecting CDR3s with pairwise similarity above 0.82. TCRdb applied fastp at Q25 and MiXCR to the public reads, then kept only in-frame beta chains. Entries that share a CDR3 protein sequence are merged under the most common genes and DNA. These V and J calls are TCRdb output, not the study's own analysis. Present in this sample are roughly 120,000 distinct CDR3 sequences, 12% of which were seen just once. The ten largest clonotypes hold roughly 15% of the sample.

Broad study findings and their caveats: Ubiquitous expanded tumor TCRs were found in blood more often at tumor resection than at routine follow-up. Only roughly 15 patients were included in comparisons of baseline and follow-up blood repertoires. Confirming at a functional level the hypothesis that regional TCRs recognize regional mutations was considered to require additional single-cell paired TCR alpha and beta sequencing.

The sample's time point label is to be understood as: blood at routine non-recurrence follow-up after resection. TCR sequencing used whole RNA extracted from tumor and nontumor lung tissue, or from cryopreserved PBMC samples, without cell sorting. Only patients for whom sufficient RNA was available from at least two tumor regions were selected for TCR sequencing. This clonotype showed up many times. The target of this receptor is not known. The sample holds no much larger clone one base away, and base qualities are not on file. This receptor was identified in a male donor with early-stage non-small cell lung cancer. The sequencing used PBMCs, collected at follow-up. Here the chain combines TRBV29-1 and TRBJ2-1; TRBD2 fits 8 bases in the junction. The DNA sequence follows: TGCAGCGTTGAAGTCGCGGGGGGCAATGAGCAGTTCTTC. Its protein is CSVEVAGGNEQFF.